The clone carrying this T cell receptor (beta chain) was detected many times. Its specificity is unknown. Read sequence stops 3 residues before the CDR3 end, and the germline J gene provides the missing end. The protocol was immunoSEQ multiplex PCR, while the TCRdb copy is restricted to in-frame clones and leaves out a portion. The record shows about 43,000 clones for this sample, with no singletons present. This CDR3 is built from 15 residues. Germline CDR1 is SGHRS and CDR2 is YFSETQ. Trimming cost V 2 bases and J 5 bases, with 14 bases left between them. The source of the sample is a study of T cell clonality in common variable immunodeficiency. Study-level results: T cell subpopulation sequencing would be needed to explain CVID clonality.

The specimen was peripheral blood mononuclear cells. The chain carries TRBV5-1 and TRBJ2-1; D is undetermined. The clonotype was recovered from a person aged 18-69 years in good health. The sequenced part of the CDR3 DNA is TGCGCCAGCAGCTTACAGAGTTACACACACAATGAG. Amino acids: CASSLQSYTHNE. The entire CDR3 reads CASSLQSYTHNEQFF.